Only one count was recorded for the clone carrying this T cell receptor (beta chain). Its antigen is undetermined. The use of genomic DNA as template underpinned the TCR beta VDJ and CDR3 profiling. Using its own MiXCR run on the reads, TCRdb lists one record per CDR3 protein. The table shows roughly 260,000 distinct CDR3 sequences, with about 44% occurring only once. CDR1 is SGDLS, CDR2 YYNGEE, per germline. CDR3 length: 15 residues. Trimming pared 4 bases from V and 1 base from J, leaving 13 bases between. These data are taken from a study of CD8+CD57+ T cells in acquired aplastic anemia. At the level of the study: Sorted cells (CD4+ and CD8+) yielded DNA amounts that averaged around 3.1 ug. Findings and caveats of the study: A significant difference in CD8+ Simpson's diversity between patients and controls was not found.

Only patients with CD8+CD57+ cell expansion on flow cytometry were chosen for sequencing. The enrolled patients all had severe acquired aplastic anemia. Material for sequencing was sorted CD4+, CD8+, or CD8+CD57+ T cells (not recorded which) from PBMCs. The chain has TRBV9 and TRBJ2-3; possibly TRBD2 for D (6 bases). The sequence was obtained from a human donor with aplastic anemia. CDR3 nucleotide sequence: TGTGCCAGCAGCCCCCAGGGACTTCGCACAGATACGCAGTATTTT. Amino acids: CASSPQGLRTDTQYF.